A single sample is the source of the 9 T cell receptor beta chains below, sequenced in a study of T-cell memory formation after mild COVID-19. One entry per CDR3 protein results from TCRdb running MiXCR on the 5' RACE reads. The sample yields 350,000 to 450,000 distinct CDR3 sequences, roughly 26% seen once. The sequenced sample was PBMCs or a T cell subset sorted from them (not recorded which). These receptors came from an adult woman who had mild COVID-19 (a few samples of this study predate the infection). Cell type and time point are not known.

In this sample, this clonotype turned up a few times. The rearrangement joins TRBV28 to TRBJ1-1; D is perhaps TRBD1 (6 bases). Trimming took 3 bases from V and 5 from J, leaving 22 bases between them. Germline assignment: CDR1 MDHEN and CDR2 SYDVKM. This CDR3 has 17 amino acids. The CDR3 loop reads CASSFIPPTGRFTEAFF. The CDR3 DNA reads TGTGCCAGCAGTTTTATACCCCCCACAGGGAGATTTACTGAAGCTTTCTTT.

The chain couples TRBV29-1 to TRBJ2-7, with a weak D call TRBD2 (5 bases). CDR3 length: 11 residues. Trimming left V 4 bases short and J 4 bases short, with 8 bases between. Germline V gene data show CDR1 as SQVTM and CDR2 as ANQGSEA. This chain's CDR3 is CSVVWEYEQYF. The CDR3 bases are TGCAGCGTTGTGTGGGAGTACGAGCAGTACTTC.

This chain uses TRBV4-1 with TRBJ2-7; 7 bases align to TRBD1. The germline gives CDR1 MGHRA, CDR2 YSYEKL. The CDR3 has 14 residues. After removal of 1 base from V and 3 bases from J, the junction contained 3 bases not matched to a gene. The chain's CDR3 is CASSQGQGLYEQYF. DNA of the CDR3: TGCGCCAGCAGCCAAGGACAGGGCCTCTACGAGCAGTACTTC.

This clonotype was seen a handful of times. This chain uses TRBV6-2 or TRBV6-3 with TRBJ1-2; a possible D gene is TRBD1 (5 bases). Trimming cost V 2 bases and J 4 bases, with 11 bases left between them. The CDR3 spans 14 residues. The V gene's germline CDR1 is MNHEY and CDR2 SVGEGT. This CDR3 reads CASSYQGGGYGYTF. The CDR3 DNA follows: TGTGCCAGCAGTTACCAGGGAGGAGGCTATGGCTACACCTTC.

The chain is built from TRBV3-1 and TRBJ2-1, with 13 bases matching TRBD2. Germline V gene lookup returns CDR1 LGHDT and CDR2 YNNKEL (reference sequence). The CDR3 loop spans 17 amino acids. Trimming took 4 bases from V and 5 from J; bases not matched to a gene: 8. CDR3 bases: TGTGCCAGCAGCCGACCGGGACTAGCGGGGAAGAACAATGAGCAGTTCTTC. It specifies CASSRPGLAGKNNEQFF.

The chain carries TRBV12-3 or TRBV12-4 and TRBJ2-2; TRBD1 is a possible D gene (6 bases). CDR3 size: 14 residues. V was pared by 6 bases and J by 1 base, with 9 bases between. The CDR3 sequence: CASSRTVNTGELFF. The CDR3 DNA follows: TGTGCCAGCAGCAGGACAGTGAACACCGGGGAGCTGTTTTTT.

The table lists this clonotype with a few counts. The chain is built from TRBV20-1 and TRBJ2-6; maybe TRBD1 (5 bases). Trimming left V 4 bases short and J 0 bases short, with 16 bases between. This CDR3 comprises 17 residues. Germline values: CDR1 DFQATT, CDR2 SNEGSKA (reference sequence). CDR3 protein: CSATRQKLSSGANVLTF. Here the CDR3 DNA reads TGCAGTGCTACTCGACAGAAATTGAGCTCTGGGGCCAACGTCCTGACTTTC.

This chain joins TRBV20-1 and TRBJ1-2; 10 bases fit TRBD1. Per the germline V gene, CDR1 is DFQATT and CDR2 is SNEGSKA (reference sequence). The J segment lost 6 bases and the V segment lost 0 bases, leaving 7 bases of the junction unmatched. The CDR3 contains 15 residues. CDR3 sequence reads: CSARDLDRGLHGYTF. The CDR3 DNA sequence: TGCAGTGCTAGAGATCTCGACAGGGGGCTTCATGGCTACACCTTC.

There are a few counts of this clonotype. The DNA for the CDR3 is TGCAGTGTTCCAGGCCTCATGAACACTGAAGCTTTCTTT. Translated: CSVPGLMNTEAFF. The rearrangement links TRBV20-1 to TRBJ1-1; no reliable D call. The CDR3 has 13 amino acids. V was clipped by 7 bases and J by 0 bases, with 12 bases between them. Germline V gene data show CDR1 as DFQATT and CDR2 as SNEGSKA (reference sequence).